What follows are 29 T cell receptor beta chains derived from one specimen sequenced in a study of CD8 T cells in ankylosing spondylitis. One entry per CDR3 protein, called by TCRdb with MiXCR from the 5' RACE reads. The sample lists roughly 180,000 distinct CDR3 sequences; 10% to 15% were seen once. Material for sequencing was blood, either unsorted or a sorted T cell fraction (not recorded which). The receptors here all came from a female donor with ankylosing spondylitis or in good health (not recorded which).

At least ten counts were recorded for this clonotype. The chain recombines TRBV6-6 with TRBJ1-1; D is possibly TRBD1 (6 bases). The germline V gene encodes CDR1 MNHNY and CDR2 SVGAGI (reference sequence). The CDR3 sequence is 11 residues long. Trimming left V 7 bases short and J 7 bases short, with 10 bases between. The chain's CDR3 is CASIRGGEAFF. CDR3 DNA: TGTGCCAGCATAAGGGGGGGTGAAGCTTTCTTT.

This clonotype has more than one count but fewer than ten. J is TRBJ2-2 and V is TRBV5-1; D is tentatively TRBD1 or TRBD2 (7 bases each). The V end lost 6 bases, the J end lost 5 bases, and 17 bases lay between the germline ends. The CDR3 is 15 amino acids. CDR1 and CDR2 (germline): SGHRS, YFSETQ. The CDR3 DNA sequence: TGCGCCAGCATTTCAGGGGGACTATATACCGGGGAGCTGTTTTTT. Protein product: CASISGGLYTGELFF.

The chain employs TRBV4-1 and TRBJ1-5; a weak D match, TRBD1 (5 bases). Trimming pared 0 bases from V and 6 bases from J, leaving 12 bases between. CDR3 length equals 15 residues. CDR1 and CDR2 from the germline V gene are MGHRA and YSYEKL. In DNA, the CDR3 is TGCGCCAGCAGCCAAGAGGAGGGGTTGGGTCAGCCCCAGCATTTT. This sequence encodes CASSQEEGLGQPQHF.

The chain couples TRBV18 to TRBJ2-2; weak D call: TRBD2 (6 bases). The CDR3 consists of 16 residues. The germline V and J ends were trimmed by 2 bases and 3 bases, with 13 bases remaining between them. Germline CDR1 KGHSH, CDR2 LQKENI. The CDR3 coding sequence is TGTGCCAGCTCACCAAGGGTTGGCGGGGACACCGGGGAGCTGTTTTTT. Its translation is CASSPRVGGDTGELFF.

This clonotype was seen many times. The rearrangement joins TRBV5-6 to TRBJ2-2; D not resolved. Germline loops: CDR1 SGHDT, CDR2 YYEEEE. The CDR3 loop spans 17 amino acids. The V end was cut by 1 base, the J end by 0 bases, with 13 bases between. DNA of the CDR3: TGTGCCAGCAGCTTGATGGGTACGCATTCGAACACCGGGGAGCTGTTTTTT. Translation: CASSLMGTHSNTGELFF.

This clonotype was seen repeatedly, ten times or more. The chain recombines TRBV20-1 with TRBJ2-2; 11 bases align to TRBD2. V lost 2 bases and J lost 5; bases outside the gene matches: 10. The CDR3 is made up of 17 amino acids. Germline CDR1 DFQATT, CDR2 SNEGSKA (reference sequence). CDR3 DNA sequence: TGCAGTGCTAGACGGAGGGGTACTAGCGGGAGAACCGGGGAGCTGTTTTTT. Translated, it gives CSARRRGTSGRTGELFF.

The rearrangement uses TRBV6-1 and TRBJ2-4, with D maybe TRBD1 (5 bases). The CDR3 is 18 amino acids. Germline loops: CDR1 MNHNS, CDR2 SASEGT. V gave up 7 bases and J gave up 0 bases, with 22 bases separating them. The CDR3 is CASTPPPASRVAKNIQYF. The CDR3, as DNA: TGTGCCAGCACCCCACCTCCAGCTTCCAGGGTAGCCAAAAACATTCAGTACTTC.

This clonotype was observed many times. The chain combines TRBV30 with TRBJ1-1; D is unclear. CDR1 and CDR2 from the germline V gene are GTSNPN and SVGIG (reference sequence). The length of the CDR3 is 11 residues. V was shortened by 3 bases and J by 10 bases, with 12 bases between the two germline ends. The CDR3 DNA reads as TGTGCCTGGAGCGGGAGGTCAGGAGCTTTCTTT. Amino acids: CAWSGRSGAFF. Full variable domain (rest looked up from reference TRBV30 and TRBJ1-1): SQTIHQWPATLVQPVGSPLSLECTVEGTSNPNLYWYRQAAGRGLQLLFYSVGIGQISSEVPQNLSASRPQDRQFILSSKKLLLSDSGFYLCAWSGRSGAFFGQGTRLTVV.

The rearrangement joins TRBV12-3 or TRBV12-4 to TRBJ2-1; 9 bases line up with TRBD1. The V segment lost 5 bases and the J segment 9 bases; nucleotides outside the gene matches: 17. The CDR3 totals 17 residues. CDR3 nucleotides: TGTGCCAGCAGTATTTTTTCCGGGACAGGGTCCCCCAGTGAGCAGTTCTTC. Translated, it gives CASSIFSGTGSPSEQFF.

There are many counts of this clonotype. This sequence joins TRBV20-1 and TRBJ1-5; 12 bases fit TRBD1. J lost 2 bases, V lost 2 bases, and 7 bases had no gene match. Germline V gene lookup returns CDR1 DFQATT and CDR2 SNEGSKA (reference sequence). This CDR3 has 17 residues. The DNA of the CDR3 is TGCAGTGCTAGAAGGGGACAGGGGGCTTGGGGCAATCAGCCCCAGCATTTT. Translating it yields CSARRGQGAWGNQPQHF.

This clonotype showed up many times. This rearrangement joins TRBV7-6 to TRBJ1-1, with TRBD1 identical over 8 bases. Germline CDR1 SGHVS, CDR2 FNYEAQ. The CDR3 covers 13 residues. Trimming took 4 bases from V and 6 from J; bases not matched to a gene: 4. CDR3 bases: TGTGCCAGCAGCTCGACAGGGGTCCCTGAAGCTTTCTTT. Its protein is CASSSTGVPEAFF.

Notes on this clonotype: With a much larger clone just one base away, this may be a read error. J is TRBJ2-5 and V is TRBV6-2 or TRBV6-3; TRBD1 matches 9 bases. With 5 bases clipped from V and 5 bases from J, the junction kept 12 bases outside the gene matches. CDR1 is MNHEY, CDR2 SVGEGT, per germline. This CDR3 spans 16 amino acids. The CDR3 sequence is CASSTVTGGMHETQYF. CDR3 coding DNA: TGTGCCAGCAGTACTGTGACAGGGGGTATGCACGAGACCCAGTACTTC.

This clonotype was detected only a few times. This chain connects TRBV20-1 to TRBJ2-6; D is unclear. Germline V gene lookup returns CDR1 DFQATT and CDR2 SNEGSKA (reference sequence). This CDR3 is 14 amino acids long. Trimming pared 7 bases from V and 0 bases from J, leaving 10 bases between. The CDR3 here is CSVSRASGANVLTF. The CDR3 DNA reads as TGCAGTGTTAGTAGGGCCTCTGGGGCCAACGTCCTGACTTTC.

Regarding this clonotype: This may stem from a read error, because a much larger clone lies one nucleotide away. V is TRBV29-1 and J is TRBJ2-4; 8 nucleotides line up with TRBD1. The CDR3 consists of 13 residues. Germline V gene sequence: CDR1 SQVTM, CDR2 ANQGSEA. V gave up 5 bases and J gave up 14 bases; unmatched junction bases: 14. The CDR3, as DNA: TGCAGCGTTACCAAGACAGGGGAAGCAGTAAAGTACTTC. Its translation is CSVTKTGEAVKYF.

This clonotype was picked up a small number of times. The genes are TRBV10-3 and TRBJ2-7, with 7 bases identical to TRBD1. The CDR3 spans 14 residues. Unmatched junction bases numbered 11, after V lost 8 bases and J lost 4 bases. CDR1 ENHRY and CDR2 SYGVKD come from the germline V gene. CDR3 loop: CAIGGAGGPYEQYF. The CDR3 DNA reads TGTGCCATCGGGGGAGCAGGGGGACCTTACGAGCAGTACTTC.

This clonotype was recorded at least ten times. The rearrangement uses TRBV29-1 and TRBJ2-1, with D maybe TRBD2 (5 bases). Germline V gives CDR1 SQVTM, CDR2 ANQGSEA. Trimming pared 7 bases from V and 4 bases from J, leaving 14 bases between. The CDR3 covers 13 residues. This chain's CDR3 is CSAPPEGYNEQFF. The CDR3 nucleotides are TGCAGCGCCCCCCCTGAGGGATACAATGAGCAGTTCTTC.

This clonotype was detected only a few times. The genes are TRBV5-5 and TRBJ1-4; no clear D. Germline assignment: CDR1 SGHKS and CDR2 YYEKEE (reference sequence). V gave up 4 bases and J gave up 5 bases, with 15 bases separating them. The CDR3 is 15 amino acids. The CDR3 region is CASSLGILGNEKLFF. The CDR3 coding sequence is TGTGCCAGCAGCCTCGGGATCCTAGGCAATGAAAAACTGTTTTTT.

This clonotype appeared many times. The V gene is TRBV14, the J gene TRBJ1-1; D is possibly TRBD1 (5 bases). The V gene's germline CDR1 is SGHDN and CDR2 FVKESK. The CDR3 loop spans 15 amino acids. V was clipped by 4 bases and J by 2 bases, with 14 bases between them. CDR3 DNA: TGTGCCAGCAGCCTACCGGGGACGGTCAACACTGAAGCTTTCTTT. It encodes CASSLPGTVNTEAFF.

In its sample, this clonotype was seen many times. The gene calls are TRBV12-3 or TRBV12-4 and TRBJ2-5, with TRBD1 matching over 8 bases. The CDR3 has 14 amino acids. V lost 8 bases and J lost 4; bases outside the gene matches: 9. In DNA form, the CDR3 reads TGTGCCAGCCGCGCCCAGGGGGCTTCAGAGACCCAGTACTTC. Its protein is CASRAQGASETQYF.

In this sample, this clonotype turned up many times. V and J are TRBV5-1 and TRBJ2-7, with 7 bases lining up with TRBD2. The germline CDR1 and CDR2 sequences are SGHRS and YFSETQ. V was pared by 2 bases and J by 4 bases, with 3 bases of the junction left unmatched. This CDR3 has 13 residues. The CDR3 sequence is CASSFQGGYEQYF. The CDR3 coding sequence is TGCGCCAGCAGCTTTCAGGGAGGGTACGAGCAGTACTTC.

V usage is TRBV9 and J usage is TRBJ2-1; either TRBD1 or TRBD2 may supply D (5 bases each). Germline CDR1 SGDLS, CDR2 YYNGEE. Trimming removed 3 bases from V and 1 base from J, with 8 bases in between. The CDR3 covers 14 residues. This chain's CDR3 is CASSGEGSYNEQFF. The CDR3 nucleotides read TGTGCCAGCAGCGGTGAGGGGTCCTACAATGAGCAGTTCTTC.

This clonotype has only a few counts. This chain connects TRBV7-9 to TRBJ2-1; 7 positions agree with TRBD2. The CDR3 loop spans 17 amino acids. V lost 0 bases and J lost 6; bases outside the gene matches: 11. Germline V CDR1 and CDR2: SEHNR, FQNEAQ (reference sequence). CDR3 nucleotides: TGTGCCAGCAGCTTAGCGCTGTTTGGGACTAAACCCAATGAGCAGTTCTTC. It is translated as CASSLALFGTKPNEQFF.

The sample holds many counts of this clonotype. The rearrangement uses TRBV11-2 and TRBJ2-4; the match to TRBD2 covers 7 bases. The CDR3 sequence is 15 residues long. The germline gives CDR1 SGHAT, CDR2 FQNNGV. J was trimmed by 8 bases and V by 4 bases; bases with no gene match: 11. Here the CDR3 reads CASSSDGNRGDIQYF. CDR3 DNA: TGTGCCAGCAGCTCAGATGGGAATCGGGGGGACATTCAGTACTTC.

In this sample, this clonotype turned up many times. The genes are TRBV6-1 and TRBJ2-2, with no clear D. The germline V gene encodes CDR1 MNHNS and CDR2 SASEGT. The CDR3 consists of 13 residues. Trimming stripped 6 bases from V and 0 bases from J, with 5 bases between. The CDR3 nucleotides are TGTGCCAGCAGACCCCCGAACACCGGGGAGCTGTTTTTT. Its protein is CASRPPNTGELFF.

CDR3 sequence: CASSQDSLAPYNEQFF. As DNA, the CDR3 is TGCGCCAGCAGCCAAGACTCGCTAGCCCCCTACAATGAGCAGTTCTTC. V gene TRBV4-3 combines with J gene TRBJ2-1, with D possibly TRBD2 on 5 matching bases. V was cut by 0 bases and J by 2 bases, with 11 bases left in between. Germline-derived CDR1 and CDR2 are LGHNA and YSLEER. The CDR3 totals 16 residues.

Ten or more counts support this clonotype. V gene TRBV5-6 combines with J gene TRBJ2-1; 12 nucleotides line up with TRBD2. From germline, CDR1 is SGHDT and CDR2 YYEEEE. The CDR3 is 15 residues long. The ends lost 0 bases at V and 8 bases at J; junction bases unmatched: 3. The CDR3 region has the DNA TGTGCCAGCAGCTTGGGACTAGCGGGAGTATATGAGCAGTTCTTC. Encoded protein: CASSLGLAGVYEQFF.

This clonotype showed up just a few times. The chain couples TRBV5-1 to TRBJ2-2; 10 bases match TRBD2. Germline V gene data show CDR1 as SGHRS and CDR2 as YFSETQ. The CDR3 loop spans 17 amino acids. The J segment lost 4 bases and the V segment lost 3 bases, leaving 9 bases of the junction unmatched. CDR3 loop: CASSSQTSGLTTGELFF. The CDR3 coding sequence is TGCGCCAGCAGCTCTCAGACTAGCGGGCTGACCACCGGGGAGCTGTTTTTT.

On this clonotype itself: A much larger clonotype is one base distant, so this may be a read error. The V and J genes are TRBV27 and TRBJ2-7; tentatively, D is TRBD2 (6 bases). This CDR3 comprises 16 residues. Looked up from germline, CDR1 is MNHEY and CDR2 is SMNVEV (reference sequence). The CDR3: CASSLRGPGVSSEQYF. CDR3 in DNA: TGTGCCAGCAGTTTACGCGGCCCGGGGGTATCCTCCGAGCAGTACTTC.

The CDR3 loop is CSARGYWDSYEQYF. CDR3 coding DNA: TGCAGTGCTAGAGGCTACTGGGACTCCTACGAGCAGTACTTC. The V gene is TRBV20-1, the J gene TRBJ2-7; the D is unclear. Germline-derived CDR1 and CDR2 are DFQATT and SNEGSKA (reference sequence). V was clipped by 1 base and J by 0 bases, with 10 bases between them. The CDR3 consists of 14 residues.